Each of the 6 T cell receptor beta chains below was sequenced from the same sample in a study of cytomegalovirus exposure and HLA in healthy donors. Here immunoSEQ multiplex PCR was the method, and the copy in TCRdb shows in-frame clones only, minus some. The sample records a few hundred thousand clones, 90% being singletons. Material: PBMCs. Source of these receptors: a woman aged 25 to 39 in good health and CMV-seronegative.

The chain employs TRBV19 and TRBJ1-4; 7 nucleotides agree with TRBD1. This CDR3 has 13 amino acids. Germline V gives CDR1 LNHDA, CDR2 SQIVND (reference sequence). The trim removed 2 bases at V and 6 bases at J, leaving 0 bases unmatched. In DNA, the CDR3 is TGTGCCAGTAGTATAACAGGGGATGAAAAACTGTTTTTT. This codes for CASSITGDEKLFF.

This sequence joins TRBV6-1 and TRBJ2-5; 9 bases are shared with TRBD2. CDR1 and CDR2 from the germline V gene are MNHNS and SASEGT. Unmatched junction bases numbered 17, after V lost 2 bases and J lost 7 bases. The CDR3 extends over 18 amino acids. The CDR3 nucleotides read TGTGCCAGCAGTGAATTTGAGACTAGCGGACCTCCGGGGCGGACCCAGTACTTC. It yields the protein CASSEFETSGPPGRTQYF.

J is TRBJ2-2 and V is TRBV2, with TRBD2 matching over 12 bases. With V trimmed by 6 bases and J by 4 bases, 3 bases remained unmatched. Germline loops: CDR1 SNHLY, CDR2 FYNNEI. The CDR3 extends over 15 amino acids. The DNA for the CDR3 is TGTGCCAGCAGAATACTAGCGGGAGGCACCGGGGAGCTGTTTTTT. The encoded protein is CASRILAGGTGELFF. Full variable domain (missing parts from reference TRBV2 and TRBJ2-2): EPEVTQTPSHQVTQMGQEVILRCVPISNHLYFYWYRQILGQKVEFLVSFYNNEISEKSEIFDDQFSVERPDGSNFTLKIRSTKLEDSAMYFCASRILAGGTGELFFGEGSRLTVL.

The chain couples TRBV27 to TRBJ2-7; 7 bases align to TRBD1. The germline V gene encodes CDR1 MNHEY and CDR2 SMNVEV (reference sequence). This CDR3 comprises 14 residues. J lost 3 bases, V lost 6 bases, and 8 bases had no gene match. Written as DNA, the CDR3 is TGTGCCAGCAGATCCAGACAGGGCGGCTACGAGCAGTACTTC. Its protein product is CASRSRQGGYEQYF.

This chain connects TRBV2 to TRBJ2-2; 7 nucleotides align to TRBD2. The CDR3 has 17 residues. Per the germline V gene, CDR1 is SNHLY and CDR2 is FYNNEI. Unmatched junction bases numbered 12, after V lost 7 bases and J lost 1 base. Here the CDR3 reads CASMALGGRVNTGELFF. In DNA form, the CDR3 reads TGTGCCAGCATGGCCCTCGGTGGGAGGGTGAACACCGGGGAGCTGTTTTTT.

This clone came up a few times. The CDR3 spells CASSRRGARYNEQFF. CDR3 DNA sequence: TGTGCCAGCAGCCGGAGGGGGGCGAGGTACAATGAGCAGTTCTTC. This chain connects TRBV21-1 to TRBJ2-1. TRBV21-1 constitutes a pseudogene. This CDR3 is built from 15 residues.